The rows below give T cell receptor beta chains drawn from one sample of a study of radiotherapy plus CTLA-4 blockade in lung cancer. Here immunoSEQ multiplex PCR was the method, and the copy in TCRdb shows in-frame clones only, minus some. The repertoire holds around 38,000 clones, with 80% to 90% as singletons. Specimen: peripheral blood, collected from a patient treated with radiotherapy plus ipilimumab. These receptors were obtained from a human donor with non-small cell lung cancer whose response to radiotherapy plus ipilimumab could not be evaluated. The CDR3 runs from the conserved cysteine through the conserved F or W. The D gene is left open where the match is weak. For some rows the clone size is stated as once, few or many, or as a class when expanded; others skip it.

d_call | j_call | clone_size | v_call | cdr3_aa | cdr3_nt
. | TRBJ1-5 | . | TRBV6-6 | CASSYLGVSNQPQHF | TGTGCCAGCAGTTACTTAGGGGTTAGCAATCAGCCCCAGCATTTT
. | TRBJ1-5 | few | TRBV7-2 | CASSQTGTGSNQPQHF | TGTGCCAGCAGCCAAACTGGAACGGGTAGCAATCAGCCCCAGCATTTT
. | TRBJ2-5 | once | TRBV7-7 | CASIDNSGPQETQYF | TGTGCTAGCATCGATAACTCAGGTCCCCAAGAGACCCAGTACTTC
. | TRBJ2-6 | . | TRBV9 | CASSVDSSSGANVLTF | TGTGCCAGCAGCGTAGACAGCTCCTCTGGGGCCAACGTCCTGACTTTC
TRBD1 | TRBJ1-3 | . | TRBV11-2 | CASSLGGTASGNTIYF | TGTGCCAGCAGCTTAGGTGGGACAGCCTCTGGAAACACCATATATTTT
. | TRBJ1-4 | . | TRBV18 | CASSREVGEKLFF | TGTGCCAGCTCCCGGGAAGTCGGGGAAAAACTGTTTTTT
. | TRBJ1-2 | few | TRBV18 | CASSPGASYGYTF | TGTGCCAGCTCACCAGGAGCAAGCTATGGCTACACCTTC
TRBD1 | TRBJ2-7 | . | TRBV4-1 | CASSQRDRGTSYEQYF | TGCGCCAGCAGCCAACGGGACAGGGGGACCTCCTACGAGCAGTACTTC
. | TRBJ2-1 | . | TRBV28 | CASTSSYNEQFF | TGTGCCAGCACGAGCTCCTACAATGAGCAGTTCTTC
. | TRBJ1-5 | . | TRBV6-5 | CASSIQGPNQPQHF | TGTGCCAGCAGTATCCAGGGCCCCAATCAGCCCCAGCATTTT
TRBD2 | TRBJ2-3 | . | TRBV9 | CASSDRVGLAGSDTQYF | TGTGCCAGCAGCGATCGAGTAGGACTAGCGGGGTCGGATACGCAGTATTTT
TRBD2 | TRBJ2-1 | . | TRBV9 | CASSVGAGGDEQFF | TGTGCCAGCAGCGTAGGAGCGGGAGGTGATGAGCAGTTCTTC
TRBD2 | TRBJ2-3 | few | TRBV7-2 | CASSLSGTLTDTQYF | TGTGCCAGCAGCCTCAGCGGGACGCTCACAGATACGCAGTATTTT
TRBD1 | TRBJ1-1 | . | TRBV14 | CASSRLGRGDTEAFF | TGTGCCAGCAGCCGGCTGGGCAGGGGGGACACTGAAGCTTTCTTT
. | TRBJ1-1 | . | TRBV19 | CASSIGVGSTEAFF | TGTGCCAGTAGTATAGGAGTAGGGAGCACTGAAGCTTTCTTT
. | TRBJ2-7 | . | TRBV20-1 | CSTSRIEQYF | TGCAGTACTTCCCGCATCGAGCAGTACTTC
TRBD2 | TRBJ2-1 | once | TRBV6-5 | CASSSTGLAYNEQFF | TGTGCCAGCAGTTCAACGGGACTAGCTTACAATGAGCAGTTCTTC
TRBD1 | TRBJ2-5 | . | TRBV27 | CASSRGPAGGYQETQYF | TGTGCCAGCAGCCGAGGGCCGGCAGGGGGCTACCAAGAGACCCAGTACTTC
TRBD2 | TRBJ2-7 | . | TRBV28 | CASSVSGREGQKQYF | TGTGCCAGCAGTGTCTCTGGGCGGGAGGGCCAAAAGCAGTACTTC
. | TRBJ1-1 | few | TRBV5-6 | CASSFFTGNTEAFF | TGTGCCAGCAGCTTCTTTACAGGGAACACTGAAGCTTTCTTT